One T cell receptor (beta chain) is described in this entry. Its antigen is not known. This sample was included in a study of OX40 agonist ivuxolimab in advanced cancers. Background on the study: A mean age of around 66 years, range roughly 23 to 85, was recorded, and approximately 85% were male. Study-wide findings and caveats: The authors also found low normalized T-cell clonal expansion in some nonresponders.

Assay: immunoSEQ multiplex PCR; the TCRdb copy retains only in-frame clones and omits some. The sample includes 70,000 to 100,000 clones, 84% of them seen just once. Patients were excluded for autoimmune disease history or systemic immunosuppression. Trimming removed 10 bases at V and 8 bases at J, with 15 bases between. CDR1 MNHEY and CDR2 SVGAGI come from the germline V gene. The CDR3 spans 12 residues. The clonotype originates from an adult with an advanced solid tumor such as melanoma, head and neck, liver or kidney cancer. Sequences were derived from CD4+ or CD8+ T cells sorted from blood, sampled in a trial of the OX40 agonist ivuxolimab. The V and J genes are TRBV6-5 and TRBJ2-1; D ambiguous. The CDR3 reads CATRQQGHEQFF. The CDR3 DNA reads TGTGCCACCCGTCAACAAGGGCATGAGCAGTTCTTC.